This T cell receptor (beta chain) was sequenced during a study of cytomegalovirus exposure and HLA in healthy donors. Overall study findings and caveats: Usually a TCR sequence was rare, but some public TCRs were found in many donors. CMV serostatus alone was available as immune exposure information. A previous analysis found most TCR beta V segments productive roughly 87% or roughly 30% of the time.

This PCR relied on a set of 60 Vbeta primers and 13 Jbeta primers. TCRdb's copy holds only in-frame clones and misses some; the assay was immunoSEQ multiplex PCR. The sample holds 130,000 or so clones, around four fifths seen once. Remarks on this clone: Its antigen is as yet unknown.

From germline, CDR1 is SGHKS and CDR2 YYEKEE (reference sequence). The CDR3 sequence is 16 residues long. Trimming took 1 base from V and 1 from J; bases not matched to a gene: 7. The sequence came from a female donor in good health and CMV-seronegative. This chain uses TRBV5-5 with TRBJ2-5; 7 bases agree with TRBD2. The sequenced sample was PBMCs. The CDR3 sequence: CASSLLPGGSQETQYF. The CDR3 nucleotides are TGTGCCAGCAGCTTGCTGCCCGGGGGGTCCCAAGAGACCCAGTACTTC.